This passage covers 7 T cell receptor beta chains from one sample sequenced in a study of OX40 agonist ivuxolimab in advanced cancers. Clones were read by immunoSEQ multiplex PCR, and TCRdb kept only the in-frame ones, dropping some. The sample records 25,000 to 40,000 clones, roughly 80% being singletons. The input for sequencing was CD4+ or CD8+ T cells sorted from blood, taken in a trial of the OX40 agonist ivuxolimab. The receptors shown here come from an adult with an advanced solid tumor such as melanoma, head and neck, liver or kidney cancer.

Only a few counts were recorded for this clone. The chain combines TRBV2 with TRBJ1-1; 8 positions match TRBD1. Trimming at V came to 5 bases and at J to 6 bases, leaving 5 bases not matched to a gene. The CDR3 contains 13 residues. From germline, CDR1 is SNHLY and CDR2 FYNNEI. This chain's CDR3 is CASSRDRPPEAFF. In DNA form, the CDR3 reads TGTGCCAGCAGTCGGGACAGGCCCCCTGAAGCTTTCTTT. The full variable domain, its missing parts supplied by reference TRBV2 and TRBJ1-1, is EPEVTQTPSHQVTQMGQEVILRCVPISNHLYFYWYRQILGQKVEFLVSFYNNEISEKSEIFDDQFSVERPDGSNFTLKIRSTKLEDSAMYFCASSRDRPPEAFFGQGTRLTVV.

The chain recombines TRBV7-9 with TRBJ1-6, with 8 bases matching TRBD1. Trimming at V came to 5 bases and at J to 14 bases, leaving 17 bases not matched to a gene. CDR3 length: 16 amino acids. In germline, CDR1 is SEHNR, CDR2 FQNEAQ (reference sequence). Here the CDR3 reads CASSPPYDRGTFTLHF. CDR3 bases: TGTGCCAGCAGCCCCCCGTACGACAGGGGAACTTTCACCCTCCACTTT.

The chain joins TRBV6-1 to TRBJ2-7; 10 bases match TRBD1. The germline gives CDR1 MNHNS, CDR2 SASEGT. The CDR3 is 14 residues long. Trimming at V came to 5 bases and at J to 5 bases, leaving 6 bases not matched to a gene. The CDR3 DNA reads TGTGCCAGCAGTCCCGGGGGACAGGGGAACGAGCAGTACTTC. This encodes CASSPGGQGNEQYF.

The chain recombines TRBV18 with TRBJ2-3; D uncertain. The germline CDR1 and CDR2 sequences are KGHSH and LQKENI. This CDR3 comprises 13 residues. The V end was cut by 5 bases, the J end by 1 base, with 7 bases between. CDR3 bases: TGTGCCAGCTCAACTGGGGGCACAGATACGCAGTATTTT. It codes for CASSTGGTDTQYF. Variable domain in full (rest from reference TRBV18 and TRBJ2-3): NAGVMQNPRHLVRRRGQEARLRCSPMKGHSHVYWYRQLPEEGLKFMVYLQKENIIDESGMPKERFSAEFPKEGPSILRIQQVVRGDSAAYFCASSTGGTDTQYFGPGTRLTVL.

This clone was recorded only once. This CDR3 is CASSQAPGITTDTQYF. Here the CDR3 DNA reads TGTGCCAGCAGCCAAGCGCCCGGGATCACCACAGATACGCAGTATTTT. The gene calls are TRBV4-2 and TRBJ2-3; D is possibly TRBD2 (5 bases). Trimming left V 1 base short and J 2 bases short, with 13 bases between. Germline V gene data show CDR1 as LGHNA and CDR2 as YNFKEQ. This CDR3 has 16 amino acids.

This chain links TRBV5-1 with TRBJ2-5; D might be TRBD1 (6 bases). The germline V gene has CDR1 SGHRS and CDR2 YFSETQ. V lost 4 bases, J lost 7 bases, and 17 bases lay in between. This CDR3 has 14 amino acids. CDR3: CASSHDRLRATQYF. CDR3 DNA sequence: TGCGCCAGCAGCCACGACAGGCTGAGGGCGACCCAGTACTTC.

The rearrangement joins TRBV10-3 to TRBJ1-2; a weak D match, TRBD1 (6 bases). Trimming cost V 8 bases and J 2 bases, with 12 bases left between them. Germline CDR1 ENHRY, CDR2 SYGVKD. The CDR3 extends over 13 amino acids. CDR3 coding DNA: TGTGCCATCTCAGAGGGGGGCAACTATGGCTACACCTTC. Protein: CAISEGGNYGYTF.